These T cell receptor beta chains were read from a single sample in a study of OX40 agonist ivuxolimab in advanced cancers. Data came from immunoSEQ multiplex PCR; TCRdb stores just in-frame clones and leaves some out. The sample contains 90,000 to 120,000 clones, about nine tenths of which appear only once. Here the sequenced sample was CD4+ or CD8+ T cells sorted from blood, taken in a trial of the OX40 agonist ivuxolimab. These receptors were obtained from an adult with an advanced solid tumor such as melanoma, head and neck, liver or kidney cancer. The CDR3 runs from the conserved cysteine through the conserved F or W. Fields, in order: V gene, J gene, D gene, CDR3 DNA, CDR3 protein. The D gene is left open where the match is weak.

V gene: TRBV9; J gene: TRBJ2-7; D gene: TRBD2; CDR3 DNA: TGTGCCAGCAGCGCCCTGGGGGGGACTAGCGGTTCCTACGAGCAGTACTTC; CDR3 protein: CASSALGGTSGSYEQYF
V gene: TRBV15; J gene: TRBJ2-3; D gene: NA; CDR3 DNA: TGTGCCACCAGCCTTAACCTGGGAGATACGCAGTATTTT; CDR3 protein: CATSLNLGDTQYF
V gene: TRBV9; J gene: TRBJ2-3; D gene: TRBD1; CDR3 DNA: TGTGCCAGCAGCGTATTGACAGGGGGATCAACAGATACGCAGTATTTT; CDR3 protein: CASSVLTGGSTDTQYF
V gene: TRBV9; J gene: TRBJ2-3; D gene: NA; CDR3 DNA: TGTGCCAGCAGCGTAGATTGGACTAGCACAGATACGCAGTATTTT; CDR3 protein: CASSVDWTSTDTQYF
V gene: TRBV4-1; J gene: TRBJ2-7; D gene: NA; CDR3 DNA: TGCGCCAGCAGCCAAGAAAGGGGACTCCTCTACGAGCAGTACTTC; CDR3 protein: CASSQERGLLYEQYF
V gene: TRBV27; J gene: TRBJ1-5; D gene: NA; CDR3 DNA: TGTGCCAGCAGTTTATTTTCAGGGGGCAATCAGCCCCAGCATTTT; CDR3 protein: CASSLFSGGNQPQHF
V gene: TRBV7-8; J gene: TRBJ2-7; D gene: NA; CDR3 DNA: TGTGCCAGCAGCCCTAGGGTAGGACACTACGAGCAGTACTTC; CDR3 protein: CASSPRVGHYEQYF
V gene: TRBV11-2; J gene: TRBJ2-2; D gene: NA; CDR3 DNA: TGTGCCAGCAGCTTAGTGGTCCGGTCAGCCAACACCGGGGAGCTGTTTTTT; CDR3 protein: CASSLVVRSANTGELFF
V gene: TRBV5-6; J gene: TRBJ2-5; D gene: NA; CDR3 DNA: TGTGCCAGCAGGGCTACAGTCCACCAAGAGACCCAGTACTTC; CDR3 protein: CASRATVHQETQYF
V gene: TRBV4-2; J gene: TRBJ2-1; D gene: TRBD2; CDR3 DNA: TGTGCCAGCAGCCAAGATTCAGGGCGGGAGGTTGAGCAGTTCTTC; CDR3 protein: CASSQDSGREVEQFF
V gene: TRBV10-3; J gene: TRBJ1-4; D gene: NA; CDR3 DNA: TGTGCCATCAGTGGGGAGTCGGCGGGTGAAAAACTGTTTTTT; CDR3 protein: CAISGESAGEKLFF
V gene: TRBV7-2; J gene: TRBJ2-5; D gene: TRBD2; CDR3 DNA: TGTGCCAGCAGCCCGTCCTTGGGTAGCGGGAGTGGTGGCCAGTACTTC; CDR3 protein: CASSPSLGSGSGGQYF
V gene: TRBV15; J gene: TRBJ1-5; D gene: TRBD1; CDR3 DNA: TGTGCCACCAGCAGTTCGTTTTCGGGACAGGGGAGCAATCAGCCCCAGCATTTT; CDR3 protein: CATSSSFSGQGSNQPQHF
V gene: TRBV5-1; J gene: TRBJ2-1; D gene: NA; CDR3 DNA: TGCGCCAGCAGCTTGTTAGTAAGCTCCTACAATGAGCAGTTCTTC; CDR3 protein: CASSLLVSSYNEQFF
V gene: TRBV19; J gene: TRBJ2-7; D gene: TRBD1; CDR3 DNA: TGTGCCAGTAGCAACAGGGGACCCTACGAGCAGTACTTC; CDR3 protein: CASSNRGPYEQYF
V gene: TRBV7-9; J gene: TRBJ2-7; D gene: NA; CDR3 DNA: TGTGCCAGCAGCCGCCGTCACGAGCAGTACTTC; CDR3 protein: CASSRRHEQYF
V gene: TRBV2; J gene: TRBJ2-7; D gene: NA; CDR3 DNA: TGTGCCAGCAGTGACGGATCCTACGAGCAGTACTTC; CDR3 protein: CASSDGSYEQYF
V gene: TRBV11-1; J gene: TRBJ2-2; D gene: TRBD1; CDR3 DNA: TGTGCCAGCAGCTTTCCTCCTTTCGACAGGGGGCTGAACACCGGGGAGCTGTTTTTT; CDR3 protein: CASSFPPFDRGLNTGELFF